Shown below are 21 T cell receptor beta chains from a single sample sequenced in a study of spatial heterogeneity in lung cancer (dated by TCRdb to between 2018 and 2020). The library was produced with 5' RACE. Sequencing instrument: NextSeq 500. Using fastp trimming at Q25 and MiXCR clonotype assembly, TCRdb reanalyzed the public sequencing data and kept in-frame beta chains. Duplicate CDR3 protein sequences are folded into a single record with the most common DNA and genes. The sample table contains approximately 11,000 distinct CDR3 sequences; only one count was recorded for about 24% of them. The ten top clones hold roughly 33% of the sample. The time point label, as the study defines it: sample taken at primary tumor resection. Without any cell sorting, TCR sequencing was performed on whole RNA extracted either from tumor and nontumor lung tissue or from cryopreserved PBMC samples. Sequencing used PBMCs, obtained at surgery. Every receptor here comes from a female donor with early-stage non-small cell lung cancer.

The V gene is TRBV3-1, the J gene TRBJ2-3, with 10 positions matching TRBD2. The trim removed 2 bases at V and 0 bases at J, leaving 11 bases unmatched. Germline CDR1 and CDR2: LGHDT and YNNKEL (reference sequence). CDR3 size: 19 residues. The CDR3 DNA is TGTGCCAGCAGCCAAAGGTTTCTAGCGGGAGTTTCTAGCACAGATACGCAGTATTTT. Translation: CASSQRFLAGVSSTDTQYF.

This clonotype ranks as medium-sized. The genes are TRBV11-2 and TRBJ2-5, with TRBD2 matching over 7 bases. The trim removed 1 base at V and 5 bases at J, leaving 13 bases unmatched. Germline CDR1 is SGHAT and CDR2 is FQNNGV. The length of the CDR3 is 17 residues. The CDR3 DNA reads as TGTGCCAGCAGCTTAGGGAGGGAATTTGCGGGAGCGGAGACCCAGTACTTC. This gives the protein CASSLGREFAGAETQYF.

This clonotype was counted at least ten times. DNA for the CDR3: TGCGCCAGCAGCCAAGCCCCTTGGGAGACCCAGTACTTC. Translating it yields CASSQAPWETQYF. This chain links TRBV4-1 with TRBJ2-5; D not certain. Deletions cut 1 base from V and 5 bases from J, with 8 bases between. CDR3 length equals 13 residues. Germline CDR1 reads MGHRA; CDR2 reads YSYEKL.

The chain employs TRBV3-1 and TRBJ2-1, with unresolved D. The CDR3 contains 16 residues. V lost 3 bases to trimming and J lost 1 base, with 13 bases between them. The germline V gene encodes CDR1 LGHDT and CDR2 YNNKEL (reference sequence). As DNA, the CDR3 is TGTGCCAGCAGCCAGCCTCTAGATTCATCCTACAATGAGCAGTTCTTC. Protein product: CASSQPLDSSYNEQFF.

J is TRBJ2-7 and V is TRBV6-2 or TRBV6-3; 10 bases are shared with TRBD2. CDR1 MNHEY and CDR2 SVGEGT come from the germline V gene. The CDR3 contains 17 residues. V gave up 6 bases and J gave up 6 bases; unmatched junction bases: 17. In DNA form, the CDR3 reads TGTGCCAGCAGCCGACAGAGAAGCGGGAGGGCTGGGCGCGAGCAGTACTTC. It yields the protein CASSRQRSGRAGREQYF.

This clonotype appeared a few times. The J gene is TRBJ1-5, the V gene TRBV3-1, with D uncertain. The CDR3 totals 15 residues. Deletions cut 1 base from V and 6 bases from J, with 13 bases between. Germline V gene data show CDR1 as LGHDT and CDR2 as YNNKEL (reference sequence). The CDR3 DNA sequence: TGTGCCAGCAGCCAAGGAAAATCCGGTGGTCAGCCCCAGCATTTT. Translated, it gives CASSQGKSGGQPQHF.

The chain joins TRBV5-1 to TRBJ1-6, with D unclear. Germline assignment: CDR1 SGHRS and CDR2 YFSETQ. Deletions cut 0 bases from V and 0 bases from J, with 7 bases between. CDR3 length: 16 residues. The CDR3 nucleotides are TGCGCCAGCAGCTTGGACGGGAGCTCCTATAATTCACCCCTCCACTTT. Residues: CASSLDGSSYNSPLHF. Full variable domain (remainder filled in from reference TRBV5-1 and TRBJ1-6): KAGVTQTPRYLIKTRGQQVTLSCSPISGHRSVSWYQQTPGQGLQFLFEYFSETQRNKGNFPGRFSGRQFSNSRSEMNVSTLELGDSALYLCASSLDGSSYNSPLHFGNGTRLTVT.

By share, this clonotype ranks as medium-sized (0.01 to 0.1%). CDR3 DNA sequence: TGCAGTGCTAGAGATCCACTAGCGGCCTACAATGAGCAGTTCTTC. Translation gives CSARDPLAAYNEQFF. The V and J genes are TRBV20-1 and TRBJ2-1; TRBD2 agrees at 8 bases. V lost 0 bases to trimming and J lost 2 bases; unmatched junction nucleotides: 3. The CDR3 extends over 15 amino acids. Looked up from germline, CDR1 is DFQATT and CDR2 is SNEGSKA (reference sequence).

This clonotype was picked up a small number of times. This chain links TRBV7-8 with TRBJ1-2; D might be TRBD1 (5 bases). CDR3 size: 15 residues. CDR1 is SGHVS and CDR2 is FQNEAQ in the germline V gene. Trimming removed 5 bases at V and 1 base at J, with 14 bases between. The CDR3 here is CASSPRAGLNYGYTF. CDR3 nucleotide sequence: TGTGCCAGCAGCCCGCGAGCGGGGCTTAACTATGGCTACACCTTC.

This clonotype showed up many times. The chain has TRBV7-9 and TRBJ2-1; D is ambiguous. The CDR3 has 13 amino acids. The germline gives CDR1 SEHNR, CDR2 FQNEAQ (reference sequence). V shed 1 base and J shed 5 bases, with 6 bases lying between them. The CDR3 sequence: CASSLGPNNEQFF. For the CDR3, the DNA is TGTGCCAGCAGCTTAGGGCCGAACAATGAGCAGTTCTTC.

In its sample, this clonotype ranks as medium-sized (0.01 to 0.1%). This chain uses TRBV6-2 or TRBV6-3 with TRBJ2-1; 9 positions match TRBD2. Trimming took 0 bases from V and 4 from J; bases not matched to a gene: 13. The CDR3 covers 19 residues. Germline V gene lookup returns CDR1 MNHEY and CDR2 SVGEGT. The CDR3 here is CASSYSSLRREGQYNEQFF. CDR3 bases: TGTGCCAGCAGTTACTCCTCTTTGAGGCGGGAGGGCCAATACAATGAGCAGTTCTTC.

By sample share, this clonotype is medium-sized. CDR3 DNA sequence: TGCGCCAGCAGCCAAGTGGGCCTGGGAGCAGGGGGGAACAATGAGCAGTTCTTC. Translation gives CASSQVGLGAGGNNEQFF. The chain joins TRBV4-1 to TRBJ2-1, with a tentative D call TRBD1 (7 bases). The CDR3 runs 18 residues. Trimming cost V 1 base and J 5 bases, with 21 bases left between them. Germline CDR1 MGHRA, CDR2 YSYEKL.

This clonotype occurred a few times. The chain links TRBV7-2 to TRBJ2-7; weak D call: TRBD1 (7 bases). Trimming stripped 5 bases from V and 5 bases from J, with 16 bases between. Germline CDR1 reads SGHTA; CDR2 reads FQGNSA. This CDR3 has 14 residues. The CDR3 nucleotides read TGTGCCAGCAGCCCAACCGGAGGGGGCGACGAGCAGTACTTC. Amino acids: CASSPTGGGDEQYF.

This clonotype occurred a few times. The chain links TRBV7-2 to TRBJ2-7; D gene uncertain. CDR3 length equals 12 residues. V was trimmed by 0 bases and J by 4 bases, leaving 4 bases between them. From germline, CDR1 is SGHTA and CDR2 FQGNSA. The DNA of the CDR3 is TGTGCCAGCAGCTTAGCTAGGTACGAGCAGTACTTC. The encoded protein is CASSLARYEQYF. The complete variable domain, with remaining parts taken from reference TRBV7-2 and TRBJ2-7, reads GAGVSQSPSNKVTEKGKDVELRCDPISGHTALYWYRQSLGQGLEFLIYFQGNSAPDKSGLPSDRFSAERTGGSVSTLTIQRTQQEDSAVYLCASSLARYEQYFGPGTRLTVT.

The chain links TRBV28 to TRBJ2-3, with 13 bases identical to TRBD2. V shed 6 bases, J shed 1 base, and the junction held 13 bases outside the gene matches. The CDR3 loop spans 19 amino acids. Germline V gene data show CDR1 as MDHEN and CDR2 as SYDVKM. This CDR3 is CASRPTSGRPPDGTDTQYF. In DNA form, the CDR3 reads TGTGCCAGCAGGCCGACTAGCGGGAGGCCCCCAGACGGCACAGATACGCAGTATTTT.

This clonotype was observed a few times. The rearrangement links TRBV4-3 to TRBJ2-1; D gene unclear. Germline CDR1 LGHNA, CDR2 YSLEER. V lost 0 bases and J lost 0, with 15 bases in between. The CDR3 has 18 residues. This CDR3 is CASSQDGFGSSSYNEQFF. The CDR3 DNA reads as TGCGCCAGCAGCCAAGACGGTTTCGGGTCTAGCTCCTACAATGAGCAGTTCTTC.

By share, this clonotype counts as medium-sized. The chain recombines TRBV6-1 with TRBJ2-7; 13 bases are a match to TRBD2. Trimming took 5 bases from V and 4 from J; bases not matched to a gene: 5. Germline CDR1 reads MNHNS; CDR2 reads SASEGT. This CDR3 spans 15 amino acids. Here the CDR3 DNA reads TGTGCCAGCAGTCCACCGGGACTAGCGGGGTACGAGCAGTACTTC. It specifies CASSPPGLAGYEQYF.

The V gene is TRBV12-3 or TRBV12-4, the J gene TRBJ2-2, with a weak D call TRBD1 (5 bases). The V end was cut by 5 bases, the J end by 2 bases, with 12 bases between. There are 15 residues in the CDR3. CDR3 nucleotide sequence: TGTGCCAGCAGTCTTGACCAGGGAAACACCGGGGAGCTGTTTTTT. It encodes CASSLDQGNTGELFF.

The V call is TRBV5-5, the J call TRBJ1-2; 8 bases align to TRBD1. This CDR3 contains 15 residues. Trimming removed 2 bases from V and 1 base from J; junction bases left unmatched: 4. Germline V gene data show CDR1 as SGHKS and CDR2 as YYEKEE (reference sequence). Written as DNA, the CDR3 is TGTGCCAGCAGCTTTGGACAGGGCATTAACTATGGCTACACCTTC. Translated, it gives CASSFGQGINYGYTF. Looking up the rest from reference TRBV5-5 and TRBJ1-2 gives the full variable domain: DAGVTQSPTHLIKTRGQQVTLRCSPISGHKSVSWYQQVLGQGPQFIFQYYEKEERGRGNFPDRFSARQFPNYSSELNVNALLLGDSALYLCASSFGQGINYGYTFGSGTRLTVV.

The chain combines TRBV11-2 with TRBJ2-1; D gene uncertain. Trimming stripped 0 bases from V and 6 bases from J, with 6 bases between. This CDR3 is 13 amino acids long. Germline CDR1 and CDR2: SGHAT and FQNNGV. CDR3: CASSLECSNEQFF. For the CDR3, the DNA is TGTGCCAGCAGCTTAGAATGCAGCAATGAGCAGTTCTTC.

The CDR3 sequence: CASIRTGYEQYF. DNA for the CDR3: TGTGCCAGCATTCGAACAGGGTATGAGCAGTACTTC. This rearrangement joins TRBV2 to TRBJ2-7; weak D call: TRBD1 (6 bases). V lost 7 bases and J 7 bases, leaving 14 bases between the germline ends. The V gene's germline CDR1 is SNHLY and CDR2 FYNNEI. This CDR3 is 12 amino acids long.